The table lists the clone carrying this TCR beta chain with a few counts. The data belong to a study of T cell changes during pregnancy in multiple sclerosis. The length of the CDR3 is 15 residues. The V and J ends lost 2 bases and 6 bases, in that order; junction bases with no gene match: 10. CDR1 and CDR2 (germline): KGHSH, LQKENI. Clones were read by immunoSEQ multiplex PCR, and TCRdb kept only the in-frame ones, dropping some. Of tens of thousands of clones in the sample, approximately 90% are singletons; the top ten hold approximately 0.64%. The material sequenced was CD4+ T cells from peripheral blood mononuclear cells, taken after pregnancy. The gene calls are TRBV18 and TRBJ2-7; 7 nucleotides match TRBD2. This TCR was sampled from a female donor with multiple sclerosis, enrolled in a pregnancy study. The CDR3 here is CASSPSRAGRGEQYF. CDR3 bases: TGTGCCAGCTCACCAAGTCGTGCGGGGAGGGGCGAGCAGTACTTC. Filled out from reference TRBV18 and TRBJ2-7, the complete variable domain reads NAGVMQNPRHLVRRRGQEARLRCSPMKGHSHVYWYRQLPEEGLKFMVYLQKENIIDESGMPKERFSAEFPKEGPSILRIQQVVRGDSAAYFCASSPSRAGRGEQYFGPGTRLTVT.